Below are 9 T cell receptor beta chains sequenced from a single sample in a study of control samples from healthy donors and cancer patients. The method was immunoSEQ multiplex PCR; TCRdb's version includes in-frame clones alone and lacks a portion of them. The sample has approximately 49,000 clones, around 85% seen once; the top ten hold about 2.6%. The sequencing sample was made of PBMCs. All receptors derive from a woman aged 45-60 years with lung cancer.

The table lists this clone with a count of one. This chain connects TRBV7-2 to TRBJ1-1; no definite D call. V lost 2 bases to trimming and J lost 0 bases, with 7 bases between them. CDR3 size: 14 residues. Germline V gene lookup returns CDR1 SGHTA and CDR2 FQGNSA. CDR3 bases: TGTGCCAGCAGCTTAAGGGCGTTGAACACTGAAGCTTTCTTT. It translates to CASSLRALNTEAFF.

V is TRBV7-9 and J is TRBJ2-5, with 7 bases that match TRBD1. This CDR3 is 16 amino acids long. With 2 bases clipped from V and 4 bases from J, the junction kept 10 bases outside the gene matches. Looked up from germline, CDR1 is SEHNR and CDR2 is FQNEAQ (reference sequence). CDR3 sequence (DNA): TGTGCCAGCAGCTTACAGGGGGTAATAAGGGCAGAGACCCAGTACTTC. Protein product: CASSLQGVIRAETQYF. The whole variable domain, filled in from reference TRBV7-9 and TRBJ2-5, reads DTGVSQNPRHKITKRGQNVTFRCDPISEHNRLYWYRQTLGQGPEFLTYFQNEAQLEKSRLLSDRFSAERPKGSFSTLEIQRTEQGDSAMYLCASSLQGVIRAETQYFGPGTRLLVL.

The chain has TRBV6-1 and TRBJ1-1; no firm D call. With 3 bases removed from V and 4 bases from J, the gap between germline ends came to 9 bases. Germline V gene data show CDR1 as MNHNS and CDR2 as SASEGT. The CDR3 contains 13 residues. CDR3 DNA sequence: TGTGCCAGCAGTGACAGACAAAGCACTGAAGCTTTCTTT. This gives the protein CASSDRQSTEAFF.

The J gene is TRBJ2-3, the V gene TRBV29-1; 12 nucleotides line up with TRBD2. The CDR3 totals 15 residues. Germline V gives CDR1 SQVTM, CDR2 ANQGSEA. With V trimmed by 1 base and J by 6 bases, 5 bases remained unmatched. In DNA form, the CDR3 reads TGCAGCGTTGAAGGTGCTAGCGGGGGGGTGGATACGCAGTATTTT. It translates to CSVEGASGGVDTQYF.

This sequence joins TRBV7-9 and TRBJ1-1; unclear D gene. The V and J ends lost 0 bases and 3 bases respectively, with 8 bases between them. The length of the CDR3 is 14 residues. Germline V gene data show CDR1 as SEHNR and CDR2 as FQNEAQ (reference sequence). The CDR3 loop is CASSLAQEHTEAFF. The DNA of the CDR3 is TGTGCCAGCAGCTTAGCGCAGGAGCACACTGAAGCTTTCTTT. Supplemented by reference TRBV7-9 and TRBJ1-1, the full variable domain reads DTGVSQNPRHKITKRGQNVTFRCDPISEHNRLYWYRQTLGQGPEFLTYFQNEAQLEKSRLLSDRFSAERPKGSFSTLEIQRTEQGDSAMYLCASSLAQEHTEAFFGQGTRLTVV.

The sample holds a few counts of this clone. The V gene is TRBV7-6, the J gene TRBJ1-1, with D maybe TRBD1 (6 bases). Trimming left V 4 bases short and J 3 bases short, with 15 bases between. Germline CDR1 reads SGHVS; CDR2 reads FNYEAQ. The CDR3 totals 15 residues. The CDR3 region is CASSSAGDGDTEAFF. The CDR3, as DNA: TGTGCCAGCAGCTCAGCAGGGGATGGCGACACTGAAGCTTTCTTT.

This clone was detected once. The chain's CDR3 is CATSSLGDYGYTF. As DNA, the CDR3 is TGTGCCACCAGCAGTCTAGGTGACTATGGCTACACCTTC. V usage is TRBV15 and J usage is TRBJ1-2; D is unclear. Germline lookup yields CDR1 LNHNV and CDR2 YYDKDF (reference sequence). The CDR3 runs 13 residues. The V gene lost 3 bases and the J gene lost 3 bases, with 8 bases spanning the gap.

The rearrangement links TRBV7-9 to TRBJ1-5, with unresolved D. Trimming stripped 5 bases from V and 15 bases from J, with 17 bases between. This CDR3 has 12 amino acids. The germline V gene has CDR1 SEHNR and CDR2 FQNEAQ (reference sequence). The CDR3 coding sequence is TGTGCCAGCAGCCCCGATAGTGGGGTTCCGCATTTT. Protein product: CASSPDSGVPHF.

To note about this clone: A single base separates this from a much larger clone, so it may be a read error. V and J are TRBV7-8 and TRBJ1-2, with 7 positions matching TRBD1. CDR3 size: 14 residues. The germline V gene has CDR1 SGHVS and CDR2 FQNEAQ. CDR3 amino acids: CANSQGTAFYGYTF. As DNA, the CDR3 is TGTGCCAACAGCCAAGGGACAGCTTTCTATGGCTACACCTTC. The full variable domain, completed using reference TRBV7-8 and TRBJ1-2, is GAGVSQSPRYKVAKRGQDVALRCDPISGHVSLFWYQQALGQGPEFLTYFQNEAQLDKSGLPSDRFFAERPEGSVSTLKIQRTQQEDSAVYLCANSQGTAFYGYTFGSGTRLTVV.